A selection of T cell receptor beta chains follows, all from one sample in a study of spatial heterogeneity in lung cancer. TCRdb passed the 5' RACE reads through MiXCR, listing each CDR3 protein once. The data show about 940 distinct CDR3 sequences, with under 15% seen just once and 30% to 40% held by the top ten. The sequenced sample was PBMCs, obtained at surgery. These receptors originate from a male donor with early-stage non-small cell lung cancer. Both conserved end residues are part of each CDR3. Fields, in order: J gene, clone size, V gene, D gene, CDR3 protein, CDR3 DNA. A D gene is named only where the DNA matches it firmly. Some rows have no size entry. The others give once, few or many, or a class for an expanded clone.

TRBJ1-1 | medium-sized | TRBV9 | TRBD1 | CASSVGTGTEAFF | TGTGCCAGCAGCGTCGGGACAGGCACTGAAGCTTTCTTT
TRBJ2-5 | medium-sized | TRBV30 | . | CAWSVLAETQYF | TGTGCCTGGAGTGTACTCGCGGAGACCCAGTACTTC
TRBJ2-3 | . | TRBV20-1 | . | CSASPWNTDTQYF | TGCAGTGCTAGCCCCTGGAACACAGATACGCAGTATTTT
TRBJ2-1 | medium-sized | TRBV2 | . | CASSEVADDYYNEQFF | TGTGCCAGCAGTGAAGTAGCGGACGACTACTACAATGAGCAGTTCTTC
TRBJ2-5 | medium-sized | TRBV7-9 | . | CASSLAGGQETQYF | TGTGCCAGCAGCTTAGCGGGGGGACAAGAGACCCAGTACTTC
TRBJ1-5 | many | TRBV19 | . | CASSWGRGASNQPQHF | TGTGCCAGTAGTTGGGGAAGGGGGGCCAGCAATCAGCCCCAGCATTTT
TRBJ1-1 | large | TRBV30 | . | CAWSVRANTEAFF | TGTGCCTGGAGTGTAAGGGCGAACACTGAAGCTTTCTTT
TRBJ2-3 | many | TRBV4-2 | TRBD2 | CASSQTSGGAADTQYF | TGTGCCAGCAGCCAAACTAGCGGGGGGGCGGCAGATACGCAGTATTTT
TRBJ2-5 | . | TRBV12-3/TRBV12-4 | . | CASTRWAQETQYF | TGTGCCAGCACCCGGTGGGCCCAAGAGACCCAGTACTTC
TRBJ2-7 | many | TRBV11-2 | . | CASSFWGGHEQYF | TGTGCCAGCAGCTTTTGGGGGGGCCACGAGCAGTACTTC
TRBJ2-3 | many | TRBV7-6 | . | CASSLVSGAADTQYF | TGTGCCAGCAGCTTAGTGTCAGGGGCGGCAGATACGCAGTATTTT
TRBJ2-2 | medium-sized | TRBV6-6 | . | CAARSERNTGELFF | TGTGCCGCACGGAGTGAAAGGAACACCGGGGAGCTGTTTTTT
TRBJ2-1 | many | TRBV12-3/TRBV12-4 | . | CASRGGQYNEQFF | TGTGCCAGCAGGGGCGGACAGTACAATGAGCAGTTCTTC
TRBJ2-7 | many | TRBV7-2 | . | CASSLGSRGYEQYF | TGTGCCAGCAGCTTAGGGTCAAGAGGTTACGAGCAGTACTTC
TRBJ1-6 | medium-sized | TRBV29-1 | . | CSVVVESPGDSPLHF | TGCAGCGTTGTAGTAGAGTCTCCTGGGGATTCACCCCTCCACTTT
TRBJ2-1 | . | TRBV24-1 | . | CATSDLLDSPNNEQFF | TGTGCCACCAGTGATTTGTTGGACAGTCCTAACAATGAGCAGTTCTTC
TRBJ1-2 | . | TRBV29-1 | . | CSAQPRGFYYGYTF | TGCAGCGCTCAACCCCGGGGGTTCTACTATGGCTACACCTTC
TRBJ2-5 | . | TRBV6-2/TRBV6-3 | . | CASSRWSQETQYF | TGTGCCAGCAGTAGGTGGTCCCAAGAGACCCAGTACTTC
TRBJ1-2 | . | TRBV5-1 | . | CASTDGIIRGYTF | TGCGCCAGCACGGATGGAATCATACGTGGCTACACCTTC
TRBJ2-5 | large | TRBV7-3 | . | CASSYGVAETQYF | TGTGCCAGCTCGTATGGAGTGGCAGAGACCCAGTACTTC
TRBJ2-4 | many | TRBV7-9 | . | CASSHDRTIAKNIQYF | TGTGCCAGCAGCCATGACAGAACCATAGCCAAAAACATTCAGTACTTC
TRBJ2-3 | hyperexpanded | TRBV30 | TRBD2 | CASRTSGGGAPATQYF | TGTGCCTCCCGGACCTCTGGCGGGGGTGCCCCAGCTACGCAGTATTTT
TRBJ2-1 | many | TRBV6-1 | TRBD2 | CASKEAGGPDEQFF | TGTGCCAGCAAAGAGGCGGGGGGGCCGGATGAGCAGTTCTTC
TRBJ2-7 | few | TRBV12-3/TRBV12-4 | . | CASSFGSKPYEQYF | TGTGCCAGCAGTTTCGGGAGTAAGCCCTACGAGCAGTACTTC
TRBJ2-7 | many | TRBV12-5 | . | CASGLLTDSPYEQYF | TGTGCTAGTGGTTTGCTAACGGACAGTCCCTACGAGCAGTACTTC
TRBJ2-2 | large | TRBV12-3/TRBV12-4 | TRBD1 | CASSLGTENTGELFF | TGTGCCAGCAGTCTAGGGACAGAGAACACCGGGGAGCTGTTTTTT
TRBJ2-2 | medium-sized | TRBV5-6 | . | CASSWGYANTGELFF | TGTGCCAGCAGCTGGGGGTACGCGAACACCGGGGAGCTGTTTTTT
TRBJ2-7 | many | TRBV20-1 | . | CSAPIRGGPWGEQYF | TGCAGTGCCCCCATCCGGGGTGGCCCGTGGGGAGAGCAGTACTTC
TRBJ2-1 | large | TRBV19 | . | CASSIGSLSYNEQFF | TGTGCCAGTAGTATCGGCAGTCTGTCCTACAATGAGCAGTTCTTC
TRBJ2-1 | . | TRBV7-1 | . | CASSSFVVNNEQFF | TGTGCCAGCAGCTCCTTCGTGGTTAACAATGAGCAGTTCTTC
TRBJ2-5 | many | TRBV11-1 | TRBD2 | CASITGTSGETQYF | TGTGCCAGCATCACTGGGACTAGCGGGGAGACCCAGTACTTC
TRBJ1-1 | many | TRBV3-1 | . | CASSPIDLPGWTEAFF | TGTGCCAGCAGCCCTATTGACCTCCCGGGGTGGACTGAAGCTTTCTTT
TRBJ2-7 | many | TRBV20-1 | . | CSARDHFYEQYF | TGCAGTGCTAGGGACCATTTCTACGAGCAGTACTTC
TRBJ2-5 | large | TRBV6-6 | TRBD1 | CASSLDRGETQYF | TGTGCCAGCAGCCTCGACAGGGGAGAGACCCAGTACTTC
TRBJ2-2 | large | TRBV7-9 | . | CASSFDRITGELFF | TGTGCCAGCAGCTTCGACAGGATAACCGGGGAGCTGTTTTTT
TRBJ2-1 | large | TRBV6-2/TRBV6-3 | TRBD1 | CASSQTGTGSYEQFF | TGTGCCAGCAGTCAAACCGGGACAGGGTCCTATGAGCAGTTCTTC
TRBJ2-4 | medium-sized | TRBV7-9 | . | CASTPGGLNIQYF | TGTGCCAGCACCCCCGGGGGTCTCAACATTCAGTACTTC